These 14 T cell receptor beta chains were sequenced from one sample in a study of blood T cell repertoires in COVID-19. Generated by immunoSEQ multiplex PCR, the TCRdb table keeps only in-frame clones and is missing some. The data contain some 180,000 clones, over 80% of them singletons. Sequencing was carried out using peripheral blood. The receptor set was obtained from a woman aged 40-49 years with COVID-19, enrolled during active disease.

V usage is TRBV9 and J usage is TRBJ2-1, with TRBD2 matching 13 bases. The CDR3 contains 17 residues. Germline values: CDR1 SGDLS, CDR2 YYNGEE. After removal of 0 bases from V and 10 bases from J, the junction contained 10 bases not matched to a gene. The CDR3 reads CASSVVPLGTSGTEQFF. DNA of the CDR3: TGTGCCAGCAGCGTAGTCCCACTCGGGACTAGCGGGACCGAGCAGTTCTTC.

This chain connects TRBV10-2 to TRBJ1-4, with a tentative D call TRBD1 (6 bases). V was clipped by 6 bases and J by 8 bases, with 19 bases between them. The V gene's germline CDR1 is WSHSY and CDR2 SAAADI. This CDR3 has 15 amino acids. The CDR3 loop reads CASRSSGGQGEKLFF. As DNA, the CDR3 is TGCGCCAGCAGGTCCTCTGGGGGCCAGGGGGAAAAACTGTTTTTT.

In regard to this clone: The same CDR3 arises from other DNA sequences in this sample as well. CDR3 DNA: TGTGCCAGCAGTGGACTAGCGGGGGGGAATGAGCAGTTCTTC. Translation: CASSGLAGGNEQFF. V usage is TRBV6-4 and J usage is TRBJ2-1; 14 bases line up with TRBD2. V was pared by 4 bases and J by 7 bases, with 0 bases of the junction left unmatched. The CDR3 sequence is 14 residues long. The germline V gene has CDR1 MRHNA and CDR2 SNTAGT.

This clone was detected only a few times. V gene TRBV6-5 combines with J gene TRBJ2-7; tentatively, D is TRBD1 (7 bases). This CDR3 region has 15 residues. V lost 7 bases to trimming and J lost 2 bases, with 18 bases between them. The germline V gene encodes CDR1 MNHEY and CDR2 SVGAGI. The CDR3 bases are TGTGCCAGCACCTCGCCGGGCAGGGGGGCCTACGAGCAGTACTTC. This encodes CASTSPGRGAYEQYF.

The gene calls are TRBV7-2 and TRBJ2-3, with D perhaps TRBD1 (5 bases). Trimming left V 4 bases short and J 0 bases short, with 8 bases between. Per the germline V gene, CDR1 is SGHTA and CDR2 is FQGNSA. This CDR3 has 14 residues. The chain's CDR3 is CASSWTPSTDTQYF. For the CDR3, the DNA is TGTGCCAGCAGCTGGACACCTAGCACAGATACGCAGTATTTT. Full variable domain (rest looked up from reference TRBV7-2 and TRBJ2-3): GAGVSQSPSNKVTEKGKDVELRCDPISGHTALYWYRQSLGQGLEFLIYFQGNSAPDKSGLPSDRFSAERTGGSVSTLTIQRTQQEDSAVYLCASSWTPSTDTQYFGPGTRLTVL.

This clone appeared a few times. This rearrangement joins TRBV18 to TRBJ1-2; D call uncertain. The CDR3 contains 13 residues. Germline V CDR1 and CDR2: KGHSH, LQKENI. V lost 2 bases and J lost 3, with 7 bases in between. The CDR3 protein is CASSPEQYYGYTF. In DNA form, the CDR3 reads TGTGCCAGCTCACCAGAACAATACTATGGCTACACCTTC.

This chain uses TRBV7-8 with TRBJ1-2; TRBD1 might be the D (5 bases). The length of the CDR3 is 11 residues. The V and J ends lost 2 bases and 8 bases respectively, with 6 bases between them. The germline gives CDR1 SGHVS, CDR2 FQNEAQ. CDR3 sequence reads: CASSLRQGYTF. The CDR3 nucleotides read TGTGCCAGCAGCTTACGACAGGGCTACACCTTC.

The chain has TRBV28 and TRBJ1-1; D call uncertain. The CDR3 runs to 15 residues. Trimming pared 4 bases from V and 0 bases from J, leaving 12 bases between. Germline V gives CDR1 MDHEN, CDR2 SYDVKM. CDR3 sequence: CASSSGISVNTEAFF. CDR3 in DNA: TGTGCCAGCAGTTCCGGGATCTCCGTGAACACTGAAGCTTTCTTT. The full variable domain, its missing parts supplied by reference TRBV28 and TRBJ1-1, is DVKVTQSSRYLVKRTGEKVFLECVQDMDHENMFWYRQDPGLGLRLIYFSYDVKMKEKGDIPEGYSVSREKKERFSLILESASTNQTSMYLCASSSGISVNTEAFFGQGTRLTVV.

The V gene is TRBV24-1, the J gene TRBJ2-7, with D possibly being TRBD1 (5 bases). Per germline, CDR1 KGHDR and CDR2 SFDVKD. CDR3 length equals 13 residues. V shed 4 bases and J shed 2 bases, with 8 bases lying between them. The CDR3 region has the DNA TGTGCCACCAGTGACTCCAGGGCCTACGAGCAGTACTTC. Its translation is CATSDSRAYEQYF.

The table lists this clone with a count of one. The rearrangement uses TRBV19 and TRBJ1-5, with D uncertain. This CDR3 spans 15 amino acids. V shed 6 bases and J shed 2 bases, with 14 bases lying between them. Germline-derived CDR1 and CDR2 are LNHDA and SQIVND (reference sequence). The chain's CDR3 is CASSEGGLGNQPQHF. CDR3 bases: TGTGCCAGTAGCGAAGGCGGGTTGGGCAATCAGCCCCAGCATTTT.

The chain recombines TRBV11-2 with TRBJ2-4; 10 bases line up with TRBD2. The CDR3 consists of 14 residues. Germline-derived CDR1 and CDR2 are SGHAT and FQNNGV. After removal of 3 bases from V and 9 bases from J, the junction contained 5 bases not matched to a gene. In DNA form, the CDR3 reads TGTGCCAGCAGCTTGAGCGGGGGGGCCGTCATTCAGTACTTC. Amino acid sequence: CASSLSGGAVIQYF.

The chain combines TRBV9 with TRBJ2-2; 10 bases are shared with TRBD2. J gave up 8 bases and V 1 base, and 2 bases lay outside the gene matches. The CDR3 totals 14 residues. Germline CDR1 SGDLS, CDR2 YYNGEE. CDR3 nucleotides: TGTGCCAGCAGCGTAAGACTAGCGGGTGGGGAGCTGTTTTTT. Translating gives CASSVRLAGGELFF.

The chain employs TRBV27 and TRBJ1-5; 9 nucleotides line up with TRBD1. The CDR3 runs to 14 residues. V was pared by 6 bases and J by 5 bases, with 5 bases of the junction left unmatched. Germline values: CDR1 MNHEY, CDR2 SMNVEV (reference sequence). The CDR3 sequence is CASRSGTGHQPQHF. The CDR3 nucleotides are TGTGCCAGCAGGTCCGGGACAGGGCATCAGCCCCAGCATTTT.

The rearrangement uses TRBV5-1 and TRBJ2-2; weak D call: TRBD1 (5 bases). Trimming cost V 4 bases and J 7 bases, with 20 bases left between them. The CDR3 contains 16 residues. Germline V CDR1 and CDR2: SGHRS, YFSETQ. The CDR3 nucleotides read TGCGCCAGCAGCCGTGGTGACAGTCCCGGAAACGGGGAGCTGTTTTTT. This encodes CASSRGDSPGNGELFF.